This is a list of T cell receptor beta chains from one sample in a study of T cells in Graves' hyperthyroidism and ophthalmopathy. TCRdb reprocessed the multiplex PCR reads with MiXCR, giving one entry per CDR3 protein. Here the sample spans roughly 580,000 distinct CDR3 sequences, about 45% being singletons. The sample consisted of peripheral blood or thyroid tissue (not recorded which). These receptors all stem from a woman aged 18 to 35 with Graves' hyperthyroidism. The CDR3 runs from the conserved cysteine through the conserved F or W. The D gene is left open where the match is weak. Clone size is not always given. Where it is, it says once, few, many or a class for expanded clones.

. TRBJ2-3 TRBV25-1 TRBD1 CASKQGGTDTQYF TGTGCCAGCAAACAGGGGGGCACAGATACGCAGTATTTT
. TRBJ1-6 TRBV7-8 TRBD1 CASARAGTGISPLHF TGTGCCAGCGCTCGAGCCGGGACAGGGATTTCACCCCTCCACTTT
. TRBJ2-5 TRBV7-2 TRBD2 CASSLRGVAGGWETQYF TGTGCCAGCAGCTTAAGAGGGGTAGCGGGAGGTTGGGAGACCCAGTACTTC
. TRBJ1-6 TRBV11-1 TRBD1 CASSTVRQGTLPLHF TGTGCCAGCTCAACCGTACGACAGGGAACGCTACCCCTCCACTTT
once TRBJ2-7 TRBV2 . CASSFFPQGNYEQYF TGTGCCAGCAGTTTCTTTCCCCAGGGGAACTACGAGCAGTACTTC
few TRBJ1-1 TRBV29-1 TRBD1 CSGGGQGLNTEAFF TGCAGCGGGGGAGGACAGGGACTGAACACTGAAGCTTTCTTT
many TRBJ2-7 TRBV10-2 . CASTRGQGSYEQYF TGCGCCAGCACTCGGGGTCAAGGTTCCTACGAGCAGTACTTC
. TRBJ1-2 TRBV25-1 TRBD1 CASSEYSGGPGYTF TGTGCCAGCAGTGAATATTCAGGGGGGCCTGGCTACACCTTC
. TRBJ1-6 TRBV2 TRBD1 CASSEDRGKSPLHF TGTGCCAGCAGTGAGGACAGGGGTAAATCACCCCTCCACTTT
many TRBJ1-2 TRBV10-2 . CASSESRGSQLYGYTF TGCGCCAGCAGTGAGTCGAGAGGCAGCCAACTCTATGGCTACACCTTC
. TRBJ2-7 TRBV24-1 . CATSSGSYVQNTGELYF TGTGCCACCAGCTCGGGGAGCTACGTGCAGAACACCGGGGAGCTGTACTTC
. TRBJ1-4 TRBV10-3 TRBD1 CAISPGTGSRDEKLFF TGTGCCATCAGTCCCGGGACAGGGAGTCGGGATGAAAAACTGTTTTTT
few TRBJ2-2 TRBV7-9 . CATSGELFF TGTGCCACCTCAGGGGAGCTGTTTTTT
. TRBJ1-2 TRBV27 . CASSLRGGYYGYTF TGTGCCAGCAGTTTAAGGGGGGGATACTATGGCTACACCTTC
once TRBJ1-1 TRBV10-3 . CAISSSDIGNTEAFF TGTGCCATCAGTTCCTCGGACATTGGGAACACTGAAGCTTTCTTT
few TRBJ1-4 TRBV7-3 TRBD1 CASSFTGTGANEKLFF TGTGCCAGCAGCTTCACCGGGACAGGGGCTAATGAAAAACTGTTTTTT
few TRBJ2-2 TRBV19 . CASRNPWGSGELFF TGTGCCAGTAGAAACCCGTGGGGGTCCGGGGAGCTGTTTTTT
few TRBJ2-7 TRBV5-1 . CASSLDIPYEQYF TGCGCCAGCAGCTTGGACATACCCTACGAGCAGTACTTC
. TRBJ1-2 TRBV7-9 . CASSSEGTFYGYTF TGTGCCAGCAGCTCTGAAGGGACCTTCTATGGCTACACCTTC
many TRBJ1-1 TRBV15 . CATSRGGRGTEAFF TGTGCCACCAGCAGAGGGGGGCGGGGGACTGAAGCTTTCTTT
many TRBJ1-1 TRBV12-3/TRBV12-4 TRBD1 CASRTGGGTEAFF TGTGCCAGCAGGACAGGGGGCGGGACTGAAGCTTTCTTT
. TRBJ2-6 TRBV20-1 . CSAINGANVLTF TGCAGTGCCATTAACGGGGCCAACGTCCTGACTTTC
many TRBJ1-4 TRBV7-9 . CASSLANGEKLFF TGTGCCAGCAGCTTAGCCAATGGTGAAAAACTGTTTTTT
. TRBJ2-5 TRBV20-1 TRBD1 CSAVGTGAQYF TGCAGTGCAGTCGGTACAGGGGCCCAGTACTTC
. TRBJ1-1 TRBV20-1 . CSLEGHTEAFF TGCAGTCTAGAGGGTCACACTGAAGCTTTCTTT
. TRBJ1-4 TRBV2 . CASSRGKNCFF .
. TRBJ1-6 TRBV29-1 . CSVWPDTSSPLHF TGCAGCGTCTGGCCGGACACTTCCTCACCCCTCCACTTT
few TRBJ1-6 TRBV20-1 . CSARARASPDSPLHF TGCAGTGCTAGAGCCAGGGCGTCCCCGGATTCACCCCTCCACTTT
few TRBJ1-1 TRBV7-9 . CASSQDVGGNTEAFF TGCGCCAGCAGCCAAGATGTGGGGGGGAACACTGAAGCTTTCTTT